The clone carrying this TCR beta chain was seen just once. These data are taken from a study of shared T cell receptors in the human thymus. Sequenced by immunoSEQ multiplex PCR; TCRdb stores in-frame clones only, minus some. Counted here are just under 550,000 clones, approximately 80% occurring once; the ten biggest clones make up 0.013%. These same records also appear under a second study, on human thymus T cells. That publication notes: Having surgery to correct congenital heart defects, healthy Finnish infants acted as the donors. During corrective heart surgery, resections were taken, and the thymus tissue came from them. V and J gene usage appeared biased in thymic and blood repertoires. In unrelated individuals, thymic repertoires overlapped highly, according to related research.

The sample taken for sequencing was thymocytes. The receptor was derived from a boy under two years old with a congenital heart defect.

The CDR3 region is CASSPGGASRPEQYF. The CDR3 DNA is TGTGCCAGCAGCCCGGGGGGGGCGTCTCGACCCGAGCAGTACTTC. This chain joins TRBV11-3 and TRBJ2-7, with 8 bases aligning to TRBD2. CDR1 SGHNT and CDR2 YENEEA come from the germline V gene. V was pared by 5 bases and J by 6 bases, with 12 bases of the junction left unmatched. The CDR3 length is 15 residues.